This T cell receptor beta chain was sequenced in a study of shared clonotypes between healthy human individuals. Clones were read by immunoSEQ multiplex PCR, and TCRdb kept only the in-frame ones, dropping some. The table lists roughly 200,000 clones, 66% of them singletons. From CD4+ cells came CD45RA+ naive and CD45RA-negative memory subsets. The germline V and J ends were trimmed by 6 bases and 5 bases, with 10 bases remaining between them. The CDR3 spans 11 residues. Per germline, CDR1 SQVTM and CDR2 ANQGSEA. The sequencing input was memory CD4+ T cells sorted from blood. As to subset: CD45RA-negative fraction. V is TRBV29-1 and J is TRBJ1-2; D is unresolved. This receptor was obtained from a man between 25 and 39 years old in good health. DNA for the CDR3: TGCAGCGTGAGCTTCCCATATGGCTACACCTTC. This sequence encodes CSVSFPYGYTF.